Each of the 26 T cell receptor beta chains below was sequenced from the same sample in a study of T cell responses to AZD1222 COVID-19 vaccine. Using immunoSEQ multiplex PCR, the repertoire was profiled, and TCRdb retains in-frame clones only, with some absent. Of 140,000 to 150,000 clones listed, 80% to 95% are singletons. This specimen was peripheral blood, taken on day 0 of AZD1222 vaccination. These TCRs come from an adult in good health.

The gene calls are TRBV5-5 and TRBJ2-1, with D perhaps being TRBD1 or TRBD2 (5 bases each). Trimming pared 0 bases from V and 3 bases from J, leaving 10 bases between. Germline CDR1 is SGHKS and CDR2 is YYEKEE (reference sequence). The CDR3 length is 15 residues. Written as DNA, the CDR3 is TGTGCCAGCAGCTTGGGGGGGATTTACTACAATGAGCAGTTCTTC. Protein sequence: CASSLGGIYYNEQFF.

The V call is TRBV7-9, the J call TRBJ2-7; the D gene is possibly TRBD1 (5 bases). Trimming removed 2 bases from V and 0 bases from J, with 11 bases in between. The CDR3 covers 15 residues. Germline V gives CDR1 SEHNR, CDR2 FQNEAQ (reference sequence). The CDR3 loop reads CASSLYRQSSYEQYF. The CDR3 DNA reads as TGTGCCAGCAGCTTATACAGACAGAGCTCCTACGAGCAGTACTTC. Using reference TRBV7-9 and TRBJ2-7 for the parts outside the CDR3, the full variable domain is DTGVSQNPRHKITKRGQNVTFRCDPISEHNRLYWYRQTLGQGPEFLTYFQNEAQLEKSRLLSDRFSAERPKGSFSTLEIQRTEQGDSAMYLCASSLYRQSSYEQYFGPGTRLTVT.

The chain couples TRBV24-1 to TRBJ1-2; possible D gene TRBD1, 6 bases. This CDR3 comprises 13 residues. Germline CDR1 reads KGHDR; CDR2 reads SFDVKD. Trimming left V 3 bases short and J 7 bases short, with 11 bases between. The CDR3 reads CATSDEHRAGYTF. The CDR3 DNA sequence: TGTGCCACCAGTGATGAGCACAGGGCTGGCTACACCTTC.

Here the CDR3 DNA reads TGTGCTAGTGGTTTGGCTGGAGGGACTGAAGCTTTCTTT. The encoded protein is CASGLAGGTEAFF. The chain has TRBV12-5 and TRBJ1-1; D is unresolved. CDR1 is LGHNT and CDR2 is FRNRAP in the germline V gene. The CDR3 has 13 amino acids. Trimming took off 1 base at V and 5 bases at J, with 8 bases between the two ends.

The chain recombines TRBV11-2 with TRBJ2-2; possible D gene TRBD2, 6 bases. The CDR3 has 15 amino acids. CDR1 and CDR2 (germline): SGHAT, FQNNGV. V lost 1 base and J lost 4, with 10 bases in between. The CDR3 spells CASSLVRGSTGELFF. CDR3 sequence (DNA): TGTGCCAGCAGCTTAGTCCGGGGGAGCACCGGGGAGCTGTTTTTT. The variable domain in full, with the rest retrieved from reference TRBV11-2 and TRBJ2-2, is EAGVAQSPRYKIIEKRQSVAFWCNPISGHATLYWYQQILGQGPKLLIQFQNNGVVDDSQLPKDRFSAERLKGVDSTLKIQPAKLEDSAVYLCASSLVRGSTGELFFGEGSRLTVL.

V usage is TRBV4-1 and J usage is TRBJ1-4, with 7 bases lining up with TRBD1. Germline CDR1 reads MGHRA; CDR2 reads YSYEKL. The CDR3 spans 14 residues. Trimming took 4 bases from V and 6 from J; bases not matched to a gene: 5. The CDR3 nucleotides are TGCGCCAGCAGCCGGACAGGTCCTTATGAAAAACTGTTTTTT. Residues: CASSRTGPYEKLFF.

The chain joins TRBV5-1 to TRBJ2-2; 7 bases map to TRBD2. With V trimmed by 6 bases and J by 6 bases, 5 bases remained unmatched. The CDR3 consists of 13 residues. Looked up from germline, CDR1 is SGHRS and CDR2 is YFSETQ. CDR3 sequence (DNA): TGCGCCAGCACGGAGCGGGGATCCGGGGAGCTGTTTTTT. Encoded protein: CASTERGSGELFF.

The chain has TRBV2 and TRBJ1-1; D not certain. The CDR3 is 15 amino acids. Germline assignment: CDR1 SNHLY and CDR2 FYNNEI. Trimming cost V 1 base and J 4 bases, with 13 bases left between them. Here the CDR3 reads CASSEGSGSRTEAFF. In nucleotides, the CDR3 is TGTGCCAGCAGTGAAGGGTCCGGAAGTCGCACTGAAGCTTTCTTT.

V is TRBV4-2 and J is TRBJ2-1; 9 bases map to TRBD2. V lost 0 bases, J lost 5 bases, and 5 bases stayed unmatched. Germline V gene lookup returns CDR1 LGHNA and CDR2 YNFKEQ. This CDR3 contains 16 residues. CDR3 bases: TGTGCCAGCAGCCAAGATGGGCGGGAGGGAAACAATGAGCAGTTCTTC. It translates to CASSQDGREGNNEQFF.

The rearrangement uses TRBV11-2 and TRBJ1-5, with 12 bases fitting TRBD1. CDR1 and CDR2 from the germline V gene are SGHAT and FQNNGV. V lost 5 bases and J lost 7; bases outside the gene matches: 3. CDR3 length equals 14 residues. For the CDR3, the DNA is TGTGCCAGCAGCCCCGGGACAGGGGGCCAGCCCCAGCATTTT. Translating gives CASSPGTGGQPQHF.

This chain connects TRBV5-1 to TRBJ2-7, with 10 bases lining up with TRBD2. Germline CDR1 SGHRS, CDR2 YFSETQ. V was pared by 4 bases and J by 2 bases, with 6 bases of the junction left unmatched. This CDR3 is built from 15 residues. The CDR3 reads CASSPRTSGTYEQYF. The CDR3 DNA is TGCGCCAGCAGCCCCCGGACTAGCGGAACCTACGAGCAGTACTTC.

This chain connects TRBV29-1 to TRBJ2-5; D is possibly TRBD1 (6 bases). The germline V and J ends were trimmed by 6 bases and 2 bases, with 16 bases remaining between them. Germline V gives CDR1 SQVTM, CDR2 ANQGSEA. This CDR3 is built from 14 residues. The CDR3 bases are TGCAGCGTCGCCGGACAGAGCCTTCAAGAGACCCAGTACTTC. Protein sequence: CSVAGQSLQETQYF.

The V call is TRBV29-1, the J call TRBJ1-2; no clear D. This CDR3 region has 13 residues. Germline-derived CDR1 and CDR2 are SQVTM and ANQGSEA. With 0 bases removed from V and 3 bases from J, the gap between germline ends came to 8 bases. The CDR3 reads CSVEEVSDYGYTF. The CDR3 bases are TGCAGCGTTGAAGAAGTGAGCGACTATGGCTACACCTTC.

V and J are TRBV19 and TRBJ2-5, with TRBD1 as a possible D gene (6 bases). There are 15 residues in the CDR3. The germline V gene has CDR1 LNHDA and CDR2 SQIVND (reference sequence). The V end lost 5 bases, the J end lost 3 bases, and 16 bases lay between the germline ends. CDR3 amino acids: CASSSPGQLKETQYF. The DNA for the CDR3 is TGTGCCAGTAGTTCACCGGGACAATTAAAAGAGACCCAGTACTTC. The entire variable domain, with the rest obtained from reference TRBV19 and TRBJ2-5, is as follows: DGGITQSPKYLFRKEGQNVTLSCEQNLNHDAMYWYRQDPGQGLRLIYYSQIVNDFQKGDIAEGYSVSREKKESFPLTVTSAQKNPTAFYLCASSSPGQLKETQYFGPGTRLLVL.

CDR3 residues: CASRLRLLRETQYF. CDR3 coding DNA: TGTGCCAGCAGGTTACGGTTACTCCGGGAGACCCAGTACTTC. V usage is TRBV5-6 and J usage is TRBJ2-5; no clear D gene. The CDR3 has 14 residues. Per germline, CDR1 SGHDT and CDR2 YYEEEE. V shed 5 bases and J shed 5 bases, with 16 bases lying between them.

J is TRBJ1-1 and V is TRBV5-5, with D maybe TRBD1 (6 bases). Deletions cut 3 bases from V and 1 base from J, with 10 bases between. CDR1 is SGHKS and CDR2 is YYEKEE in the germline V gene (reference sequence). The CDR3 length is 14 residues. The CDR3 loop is CASSYGGPNTEAFF. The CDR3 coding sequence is TGTGCCAGCAGCTACGGGGGGCCGAACACTGAAGCTTTCTTT.

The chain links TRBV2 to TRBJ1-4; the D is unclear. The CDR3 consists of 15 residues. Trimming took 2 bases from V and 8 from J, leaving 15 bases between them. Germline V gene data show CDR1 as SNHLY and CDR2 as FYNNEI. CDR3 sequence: CASSEWWSKAEKLFF. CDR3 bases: TGTGCCAGCAGTGAATGGTGGTCTAAGGCGGAAAAACTGTTTTTT.

The CDR3 DNA follows: TGTGCCAGCAGCATAGGGAGGGATTGGAGCACAGATACGCAGTATTTT. It encodes CASSIGRDWSTDTQYF. This chain joins TRBV21-1 and TRBJ2-3; the D call TRBD2 from the table was never checked on the DNA. TRBV21-1 is designated a pseudogene. The CDR3 extends over 16 amino acids.

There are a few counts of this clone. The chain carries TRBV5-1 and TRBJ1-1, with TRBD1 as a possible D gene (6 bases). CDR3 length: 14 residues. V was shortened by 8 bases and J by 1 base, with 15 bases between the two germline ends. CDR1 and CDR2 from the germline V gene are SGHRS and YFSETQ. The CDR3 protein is CASCSGQPNTEAFF. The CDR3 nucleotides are TGCGCCAGTTGTTCCGGACAGCCGAACACTGAAGCTTTCTTT.

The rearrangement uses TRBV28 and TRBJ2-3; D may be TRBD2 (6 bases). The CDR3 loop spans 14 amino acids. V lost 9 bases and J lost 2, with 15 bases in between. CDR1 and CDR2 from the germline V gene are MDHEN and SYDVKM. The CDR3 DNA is TGTGCCAGTTCAAATAGGGACTTCACAGATACGCAGTATTTT. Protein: CASSNRDFTDTQYF.

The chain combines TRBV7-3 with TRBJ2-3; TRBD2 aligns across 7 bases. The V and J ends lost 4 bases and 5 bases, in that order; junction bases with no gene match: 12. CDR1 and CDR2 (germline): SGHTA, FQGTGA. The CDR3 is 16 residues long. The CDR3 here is CASSSVAGESLDTQYF. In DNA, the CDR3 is TGTGCCAGCAGCTCCGTAGCGGGCGAGTCCCTAGATACGCAGTATTTT.

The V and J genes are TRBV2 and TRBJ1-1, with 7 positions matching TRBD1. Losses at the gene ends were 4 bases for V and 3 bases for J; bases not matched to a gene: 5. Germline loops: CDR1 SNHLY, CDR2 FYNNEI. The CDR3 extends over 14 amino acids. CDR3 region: CASSAKTGYTEAFF. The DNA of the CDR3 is TGTGCCAGCAGTGCCAAGACAGGGTACACTGAAGCTTTCTTT.

As DNA, the CDR3 is TGTGCCATAAACAGGGCCAGTGGCAATGAGCAGTTCTTC. This sequence encodes CAINRASGNEQFF. The chain is built from TRBV10-3 and TRBJ2-1; perhaps TRBD1 as D (6 bases). The V gene lost 9 bases and the J gene lost 6 bases, with 15 bases spanning the gap. This CDR3 is 13 amino acids long. Germline V gene lookup returns CDR1 ENHRY and CDR2 SYGVKD.

CDR3 coding DNA: TGTGCCAGCAGCTTGTCAGGCACCAGCTCTGGAAACACCATATATTTT. Amino acids: CASSLSGTSSGNTIYF. The chain employs TRBV5-5 and TRBJ1-3; D gene ambiguous. Germline-derived CDR1 and CDR2 are SGHKS and YYEKEE (reference sequence). This CDR3 is built from 16 residues. V lost 1 base to trimming and J lost 0 bases, with 11 bases between them.

CDR3 nucleotides: TGTGCCAGCTCACTTACCCCACTAGCGGACCAAGAGACCCAGTACTTC. It codes for CASSLTPLADQETQYF. The chain is built from TRBV18 and TRBJ2-5, with 8 bases that match TRBD2. Germline V gene data show CDR1 as KGHSH and CDR2 as LQKENI. The CDR3 covers 16 residues. Losses at the gene ends were 4 bases for V and 0 bases for J; bases not matched to a gene: 7.

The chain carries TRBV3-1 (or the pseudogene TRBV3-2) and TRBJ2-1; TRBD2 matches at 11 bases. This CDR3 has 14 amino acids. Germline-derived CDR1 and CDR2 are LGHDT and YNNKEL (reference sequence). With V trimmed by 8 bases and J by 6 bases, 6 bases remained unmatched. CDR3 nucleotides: TGTGCCAGCTCGACTAGCGGGACGGGCAATGAGCAGTTCTTC. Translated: CASSTSGTGNEQFF.